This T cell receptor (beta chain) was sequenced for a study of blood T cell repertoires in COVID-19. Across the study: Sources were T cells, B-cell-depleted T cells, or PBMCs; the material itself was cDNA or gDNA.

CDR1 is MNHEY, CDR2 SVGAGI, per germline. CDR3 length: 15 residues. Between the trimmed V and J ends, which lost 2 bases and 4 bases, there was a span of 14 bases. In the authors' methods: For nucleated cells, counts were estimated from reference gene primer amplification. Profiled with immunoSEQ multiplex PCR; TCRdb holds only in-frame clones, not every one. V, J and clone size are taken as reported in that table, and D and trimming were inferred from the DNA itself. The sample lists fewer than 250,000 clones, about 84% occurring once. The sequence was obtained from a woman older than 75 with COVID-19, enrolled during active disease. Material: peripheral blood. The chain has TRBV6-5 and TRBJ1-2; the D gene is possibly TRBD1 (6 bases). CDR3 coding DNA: TGTGCCAGCAGTTACGATACCAGGGGATCCTATGGCTACACCTTC. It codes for CASSYDTRGSYGYTF.